This is a list of T cell receptor beta chains from one sample in a study of blood T cell repertoires in COVID-19. Profiled with immunoSEQ multiplex PCR; TCRdb holds only in-frame clones, not every one. The sample has approximately 59,000 clones, 80% to 85% seen once. Specimen: peripheral blood. Receptors were obtained from an older man with acute or convalescent COVID-19. The CDR3 runs from the conserved cysteine through the conserved F or W. Each record gives: V gene, clone size, J gene, D gene, CDR3 protein, CDR3 DNA. A D gene is named only where the DNA matches it firmly. Where a row states a size, it is once, few, many or the class of an expanded clone; other rows omit it.

>TRBV6-2/TRBV6-3|few|TRBJ2-3|.
CASSYESDTQYF
TGTGCCAGCAGTTACGAGTCAGATACGCAGTATTTT
>TRBV28|.|TRBJ1-1|.
CASIHSGVPYYAFF
TGTGCCAGCATCCACTCGGGGGTCCCTTATTACGCTTTCTTT
>TRBV9|.|TRBJ1-6|.
CASSVGFRSYNSPLHF
TGTGCCAGCAGCGTAGGTTTCCGCTCCTATAATTCACCCCTCCACTTT
>TRBV6-6|.|TRBJ2-7|.
CATEPGLSSYEQYF
TGTGCCACCGAACCGGGACTGAGCTCCTACGAGCAGTACTTC
>TRBV5-8|.|TRBJ2-5|.
CASNQIQETQYF
TGTGCCAGCAATCAGATTCAAGAGACCCAGTACTTC
>TRBV6-5|few|TRBJ1-1|.
CASSFAVNTEAFF
TGTGCCAGCAGTTTCGCAGTGAACACTGAAGCTTTCTTT
>TRBV14|.|TRBJ2-7|TRBD1
CASSPRDSHEQYF
TGTGCCAGCAGCCCCCGGGACAGCCACGAGCAGTACTTC
>TRBV27|few|TRBJ1-4|TRBD1
CASSKNRGGTNEKLFF
TGTGCCAGCAGTAAGAACAGGGGGGGCACTAATGAAAAACTGTTTTTT
>TRBV5-1|.|TRBJ2-3|TRBD2
CASSLVLDAPTSQYF
TGCGCCAGCAGCTTGGTGCTGGATGCCCCGACTAGCCAGTATTTT
>TRBV4-1|.|TRBJ2-2|.
CASSQATGELFF
TGCGCCAGCAGCCAGGCAACCGGGGAGCTGTTTTTT
>TRBV27|.|TRBJ1-1|.
CASTQTGFTNTEAFF
TGTGCCAGCACACAAACAGGGTTCACGAACACTGAAGCTTTCTTT
>TRBV29-1|.|TRBJ2-1|TRBD2
CSVASGSVNEQFF
TGCAGCGTTGCTAGCGGGAGTGTGAATGAGCAGTTCTTC
>TRBV27|once|TRBJ2-1|TRBD2
CASSLYTSGRNEQFF
TGTGCCAGCAGTTTATATACTAGCGGGAGAAATGAGCAGTTCTTC